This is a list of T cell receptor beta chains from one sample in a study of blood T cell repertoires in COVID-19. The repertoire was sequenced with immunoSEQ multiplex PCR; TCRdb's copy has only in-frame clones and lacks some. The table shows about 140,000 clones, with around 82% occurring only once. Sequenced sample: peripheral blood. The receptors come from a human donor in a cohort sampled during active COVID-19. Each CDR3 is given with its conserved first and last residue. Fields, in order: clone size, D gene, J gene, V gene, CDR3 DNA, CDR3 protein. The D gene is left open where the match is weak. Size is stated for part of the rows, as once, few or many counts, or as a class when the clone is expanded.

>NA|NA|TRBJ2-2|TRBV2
TGTGCCAGCAGTGAAGCGCTTCGGACCGGGGAGCTGTTTTTT
CASSEALRTGELFF
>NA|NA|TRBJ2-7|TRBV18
TGTGCCAGCTCACCTAGAGACAGTAGTGCCTACGAGCAGTACTTC
CASSPRDSSAYEQYF
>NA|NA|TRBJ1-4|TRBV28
TGTGCCAGCAGTATCAGGGGCGATGGTGAAAAACTGTTTTTT
CASSIRGDGEKLFF
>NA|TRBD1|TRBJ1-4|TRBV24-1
TGTGCCACCCCAGACAGGGTGGGGACTAATGAAAAACTGTTTTTT
CATPDRVGTNEKLFF
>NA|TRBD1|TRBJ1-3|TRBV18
TGTGCCAGCTCTACCAGTTGGGACAGTTACTCTGGAAACACCATATATTTT
CASSTSWDSYSGNTIYF
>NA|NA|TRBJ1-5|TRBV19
TGTGCCAGTAGTGCTCGGTTCAATCAGCCCCAGCATTTT
CASSARFNQPQHF
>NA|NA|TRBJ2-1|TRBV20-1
TGCAGTGCTAGAGATCGAGGTGAGCAGTTCTTC
CSARDRGEQFF
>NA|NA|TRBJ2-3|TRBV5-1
TGCGCCAGCAGCTGGTACCGGGGAGCGGATACGCAGTATTTT
CASSWYRGADTQYF
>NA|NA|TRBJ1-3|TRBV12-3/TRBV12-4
TGTGCCAGCAGTGTATACTCTGGAAACACCATATATTTT
CASSVYSGNTIYF
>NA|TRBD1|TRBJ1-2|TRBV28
TGTGCCAGCAGCAAATGGACAGGGGCGAATAACTATGGCTACACCTTC
CASSKWTGANNYGYTF
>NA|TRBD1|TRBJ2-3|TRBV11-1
TGTGCCAGCAGCTCCGACAGGGCAGATACGCAGTATTTT
CASSSDRADTQYF
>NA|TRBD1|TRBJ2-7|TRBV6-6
TGTGCCAGCAGTCCCTTAAGACAGGGATCCTACGAGCAGTACTTC
CASSPLRQGSYEQYF
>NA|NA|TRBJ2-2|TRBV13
TGTGCCAGCAGCTTTCTTCGAGGCGGGGAGCTGTTTTTT
CASSFLRGGELFF
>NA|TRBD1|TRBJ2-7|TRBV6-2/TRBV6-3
TGTGCCAGCAGTTACAACCGACAGGGCTACGAGCAGTACTTC
CASSYNRQGYEQYF
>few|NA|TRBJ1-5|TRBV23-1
TGCGCCAGCAGTCAAACCTCAGGGTTTTCTGGTTTTCATAGCAATCAGCCCCAGCATTTT
CASSQTSGFSGFHSNQPQHF
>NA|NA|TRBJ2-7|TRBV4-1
TGCGCCAGCAGCCAACGCTATAGGACAGAGAACTACGAGCAGTACTTC
CASSQRYRTENYEQYF
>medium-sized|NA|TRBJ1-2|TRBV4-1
TGCGCCAGCAGCCAAGTAGGCAGGGCGGCAGATAACTATGGCTACACCTTC
CASSQVGRAADNYGYTF
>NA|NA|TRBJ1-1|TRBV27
TGTGCCTCCTACTTAAAGAGTAACACTGAAGCTTTCTTT
CASYLKSNTEAFF
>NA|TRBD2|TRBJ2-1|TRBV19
TGTGCCAGTACCACCCGGGGACTAGCGGCACCCAATGAGCAGTTCTTC
CASTTRGLAAPNEQFF
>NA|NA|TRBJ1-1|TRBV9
TGTGCCAGCATGGGGGGGACTGAAGCTTTCTTT
CASMGGTEAFF
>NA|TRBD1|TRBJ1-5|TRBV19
TGTGCCAGTAGTGGGACAGGGGAGTACGTCAATCAGCCCCAGCATTTT
CASSGTGEYVNQPQHF
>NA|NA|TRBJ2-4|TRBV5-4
TGTGCCAGCAGCTTGCGGCCCCCAAGGGGAAACATTCAGTACTTC
CASSLRPPRGNIQYF
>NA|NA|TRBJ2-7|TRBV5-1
TGCGCCAGCAGCTTGGCGGGGAGAGCCTCTTACGAGCAGTACTTC
CASSLAGRASYEQYF
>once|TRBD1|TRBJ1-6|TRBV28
TGTGCCAGCAGGCCGAGAACAGGGGGGAGTTCACCCCTCCACTTT
CASRPRTGGSSPLHF
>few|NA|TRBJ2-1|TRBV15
TGTGCCACCAGCAGAGATTGGCCAGCGGCGATATACAATGAGCAGTTCTTC
CATSRDWPAAIYNEQFF
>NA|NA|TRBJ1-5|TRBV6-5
TGTGCCAGCCGGCAGTCGGTGGGCTATCAGCCCCAGCATTTT
CASRQSVGYQPQHF
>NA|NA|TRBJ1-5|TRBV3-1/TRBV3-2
TGTGCCAGCAGCCACGGTCTAAGGGCGGGAGGCAATCAGCCCCAGCATTTT
CASSHGLRAGGNQPQHF
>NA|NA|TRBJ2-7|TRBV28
TGTGCCAGCAATCCTAGAGCCCTCTACGAGCAGTACTTC
CASNPRALYEQYF
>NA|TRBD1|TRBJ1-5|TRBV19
TGTGCCAGTAGTATAGGACCGCAGGGGGTAGGAAATCAGCCCCAGCATTTT
CASSIGPQGVGNQPQHF
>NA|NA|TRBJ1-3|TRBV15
TGTGCCACCAGCCGGGGGAGGTCTGGAAACACCATATATTTT
CATSRGRSGNTIYF
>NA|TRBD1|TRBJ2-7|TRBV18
TGTGCCAGCTCACCACGAGGAGACAGGGGCGACGAGCAGTACTTC
CASSPRGDRGDEQYF
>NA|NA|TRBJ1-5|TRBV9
TGTGCCAGCAGCCTAGGAGGGCTAGGGCATCAGCCCCAGCATTTT
CASSLGGLGHQPQHF
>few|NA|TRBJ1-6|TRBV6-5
TGTGCCAGCACTGCGGCGTTACAGGATTCACCCCTCCACTTT
CASTAALQDSPLHF
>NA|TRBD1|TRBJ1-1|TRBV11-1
TGTGCCAGCAGCCGACAGGGTAGTGTCGCTGAAGCTTTCTTT
CASSRQGSVAEAFF
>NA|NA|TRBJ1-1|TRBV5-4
TGTGCCAGCAGCCTCCGGGACACCACTATGAACACTGAAGCTTTCTTT
CASSLRDTTMNTEAFF
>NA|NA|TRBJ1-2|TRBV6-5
TGTGCCAGCACCATCTCAGATGGGGGGAGCTATGGCTACACCTTC
CASTISDGGSYGYTF
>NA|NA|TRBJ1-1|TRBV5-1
TGCGCCAGCAGCTTGAATGGACAGCTGAACACTGAAGCTTTCTTT
CASSLNGQLNTEAFF
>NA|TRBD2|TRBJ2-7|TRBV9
TGTGCCAGCAGCGTAGCGTCGCTAGCGGGGGAGTACGAGCAGTACTTC
CASSVASLAGEYEQYF
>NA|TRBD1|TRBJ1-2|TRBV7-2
TGTGCCAGCAGCTTGGACAGGGACTATGGCTACACCTTC
CASSLDRDYGYTF
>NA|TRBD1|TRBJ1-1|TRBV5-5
TGTGCCAGCAGCTTGGCCGGGACAGGGGACCTGAGAGCTTTCTTT
CASSLAGTGDLRAFF
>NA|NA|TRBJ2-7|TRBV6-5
TGTGCCAGCACCCTGGTAGGGGAAAGCTCCTACGAGCAGTACTTC
CASTLVGESSYEQYF
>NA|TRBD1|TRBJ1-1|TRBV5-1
TGCGCCAGCAGGCGGACAGGGGGCCCGATGAACACTGAAGCTTTCTTT
CASRRTGGPMNTEAFF
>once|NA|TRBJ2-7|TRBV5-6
TGTGCCAGCAGCTCACCCGGGACACACTACGAGCAGTACTTC
CASSSPGTHYEQYF
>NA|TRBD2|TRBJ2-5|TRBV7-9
TGTGCCAGCAGCCTCGGGACTAGCGAGCAAGAGACCCAGTACTTC
CASSLGTSEQETQYF
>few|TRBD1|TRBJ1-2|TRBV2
TGTGCCAGCAGCGATGGACAGGGGGCACGCTACACCTTC
CASSDGQGARYTF
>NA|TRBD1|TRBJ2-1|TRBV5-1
TGCGCCAGCAGCCTGCTGGGGACAGGGGTCTACAATGAGCAGTTCTTC
CASSLLGTGVYNEQFF
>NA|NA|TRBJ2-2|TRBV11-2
TGTGCCAGCAGCTTAGACAGGGGAAGGACCGGGGAGCTGTTTTTT
CASSLDRGRTGELFF
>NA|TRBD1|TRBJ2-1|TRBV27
TGTGCCAGCAGTCCCCCCTGGACAGGACTCTACAATGAGCAGTTCTTC
CASSPPWTGLYNEQFF
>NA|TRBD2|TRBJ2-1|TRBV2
TGTGCCAGCAGTCCTAGACTAGCGGGGGTTAATGAGCAGTTCTTC
CASSPRLAGVNEQFF
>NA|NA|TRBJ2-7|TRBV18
TGTGCCAGCTCACCAACTAGCTCCTACGAGCAGTACTTC
CASSPTSSYEQYF
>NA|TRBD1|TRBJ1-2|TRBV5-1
TGCGCCAGCAGCTCGGGACAGGGGGGATATGGCTACACCTTC
CASSSGQGGYGYTF
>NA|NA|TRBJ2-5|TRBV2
TGTGCCAGCAGCGGACTATTGGAGACCCAGTACTTC
CASSGLLETQYF
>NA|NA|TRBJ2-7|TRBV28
TGTGCCAGCAGTTCGCGAGACAGGAACTACGAGCAGTACTTC
CASSSRDRNYEQYF
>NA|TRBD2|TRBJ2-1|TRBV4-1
TGCGCCAGCAGCCAAGAGGTAGCGGGGACCAACAATGAGCAGTTCTTC
CASSQEVAGTNNEQFF
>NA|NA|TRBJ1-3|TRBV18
TGTGCCAGCTCACCAAGCGACTCTGGAAACACCATATATTTT
CASSPSDSGNTIYF
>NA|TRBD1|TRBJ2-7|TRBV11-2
TGTGCCAGCAGCCCTCGACAGGGAGCGAACTTC
CASSPRQGANF
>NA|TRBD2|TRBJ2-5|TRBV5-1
TGCGCCAGCGGGATGGCGGGGGGGCAGGAGACCCAGTACTTC
CASGMAGGQETQYF